Listed below are T cell receptor beta chains from one sample, sequenced in a study of response to subunit inactivated influenza vaccine. TCRdb re-called the RT-PCR reads with MiXCR, one entry per CDR3 protein. The sample has 150,000 to 200,000 distinct CDR3 sequences, roughly 12% seen once. This same sample was also part of a study on T cells expressing NK-cell markers.

The source was CD8+ T cells sorted from PBMCs, collected 11 to 12 days after vaccination. These receptors were collected from a man between 50 and 59 years old who received an inactivated influenza vaccine. Both conserved end residues are part of each CDR3. D genes are given only for firm matches. Part of the rows lack a size; the others show once, few, many or a class for expanded clones.

V gene: TRBV4-1
D gene: .
clone size: many
J gene: TRBJ2-5
CDR3 DNA: TGCGCCAGCAGCCAAGTGACGCCCTCCCAAGAGACCCAGTACTTC
CDR3 protein: CASSQVTPSQETQYF

V gene: TRBV5-6
D gene: TRBD2
clone size: few
J gene: TRBJ2-1
CDR3 DNA: TGTGCCAGCAGCTTGGGCAGCGGGGCATCCAATGAGCAGTTCTTC
CDR3 protein: CASSLGSGASNEQFF

V gene: TRBV5-1
D gene: .
clone size: few
J gene: TRBJ2-1
CDR3 DNA: TGCGCCAGCAGCTATCCGGGACTCACCGAGGAGCAGTTCTTC
CDR3 protein: CASSYPGLTEEQFF

V gene: TRBV7-9
D gene: TRBD2
clone size: few
J gene: TRBJ2-5
CDR3 DNA: TGTGCCAGCAGCTTCGCGGGGGGGCCAGAGACCCAGTACTTC
CDR3 protein: CASSFAGGPETQYF

V gene: TRBV11-2
D gene: .
clone size: few
J gene: TRBJ2-7
CDR3 DNA: TGTGCCAGCAGCCCCCACTTCGGTGTGGCCTACGAGCAGTACTTC
CDR3 protein: CASSPHFGVAYEQYF

V gene: TRBV7-9
D gene: .
clone size: few
J gene: TRBJ2-7
CDR3 DNA: TGTGCCAGCAGCCCCGTTGGAAACGAGCAGTACTTC
CDR3 protein: CASSPVGNEQYF

V gene: TRBV24-1
D gene: .
clone size: few
J gene: TRBJ2-7
CDR3 DNA: TGTGCCACCAGTGAAGGGGCCACCTACGAGCAGTACTTC
CDR3 protein: CATSEGATYEQYF

V gene: TRBV29-1
D gene: .
clone size: .
J gene: TRBJ2-7
CDR3 DNA: TGCAGCGTTCATCCTGTGGGGGGCGCGGGGCAGTACTTC
CDR3 protein: CSVHPVGGAGQYF

V gene: TRBV28
D gene: .
clone size: few
J gene: TRBJ2-5
CDR3 DNA: TGTGCCAGCAGCTCCGACAGGACAGAGACCCAGTACTTC
CDR3 protein: CASSSDRTETQYF

V gene: TRBV2
D gene: .
clone size: .
J gene: TRBJ2-3
CDR3 DNA: TGTGCCAGCAGTGCCCTCTACCCCACTAGCAACATATTCGCAGATACGCAGTATTTT
CDR3 protein: CASSALYPTSNIFADTQYF

V gene: TRBV2
D gene: TRBD1
clone size: many
J gene: TRBJ2-2
CDR3 DNA: TGTGCCAGCAGCCCCGGGACAGCGAACACCGGGGAGCTGTTTTTT
CDR3 protein: CASSPGTANTGELFF

V gene: TRBV7-6
D gene: .
clone size: few
J gene: TRBJ2-1
CDR3 DNA: TGTGCCAGCAGCCCGCAAACTTGGAATGAGCAGTTCTTC
CDR3 protein: CASSPQTWNEQFF

V gene: TRBV7-9
D gene: .
clone size: .
J gene: TRBJ2-5
CDR3 DNA: TGTGCCAGCAGCTTACACCTCGGGGTCCAAGAGACCCAGTACTTC
CDR3 protein: CASSLHLGVQETQYF

V gene: TRBV29-1
D gene: TRBD2
clone size: many
J gene: TRBJ2-3
CDR3 DNA: TGCAGCGTTGAGAAACTAGCGGGAGGGATAACAGATACGCAGTATTTT
CDR3 protein: CSVEKLAGGITDTQYF

V gene: TRBV3-1
D gene: .
clone size: many
J gene: TRBJ2-3
CDR3 DNA: TGTGCCAGCAGCCCAACTTGGGATACGCAGTATTTT
CDR3 protein: CASSPTWDTQYF

V gene: TRBV20-1
D gene: .
clone size: .
J gene: TRBJ2-5
CDR3 DNA: TGCAGTGCTAGTGTTACAGGGAGTCTATACCAAGAGACCCAGTACTTC
CDR3 protein: CSASVTGSLYQETQYF

V gene: TRBV7-8
D gene: TRBD1
clone size: few
J gene: TRBJ2-3
CDR3 DNA: TGTGCCGCGGCCGTGGCCAAGGGGGCCCAAAGAGCGGATACGCAGTATTTT
CDR3 protein: CAAAVAKGAQRADTQYF

V gene: TRBV7-9
D gene: TRBD2
clone size: .
J gene: TRBJ2-5
CDR3 DNA: TGTGCCAGCACCGGGACTAGCGGTCAAGAGACCCAGTACTTC
CDR3 protein: CASTGTSGQETQYF

V gene: TRBV12-3/TRBV12-4
D gene: .
clone size: few
J gene: TRBJ2-1
CDR3 DNA: TGTGCCAGCAGTAGAGGAGACGAGGCTGAGCAGTTCTTC
CDR3 protein: CASSRGDEAEQFF

V gene: TRBV29-1
D gene: .
clone size: many
J gene: TRBJ2-7
CDR3 DNA: TGCAGCACCCGAACAGTGAACTACGAGCAGTACTTC
CDR3 protein: CSTRTVNYEQYF

V gene: TRBV6-5
D gene: .
clone size: .
J gene: TRBJ2-1
CDR3 DNA: TGTGCCAGCAGTTACACCCAGGACCTACCCCACCACAATGAGCAGTTCTTC
CDR3 protein: CASSYTQDLPHHNEQFF

V gene: TRBV9
D gene: TRBD2
clone size: few
J gene: TRBJ2-1
CDR3 DNA: TGTGCCAGCAGCGTCTCCGGGACTAGCATCAATGAGCAGTTCTTC
CDR3 protein: CASSVSGTSINEQFF

V gene: TRBV5-6
D gene: .
clone size: once
J gene: TRBJ2-1
CDR3 DNA: TGTGCCAGCAGCTTGGGCCCTACCAATGAGCAGTTCTTC
CDR3 protein: CASSLGPTNEQFF